The 25 T cell receptor beta chains presented below share a single source sample, sequenced in a study of shared clonotypes between healthy human individuals. Sequenced by immunoSEQ multiplex PCR; TCRdb stores in-frame clones only, minus some. The repertoire has about 470,000 clones, 79% of them found once; the top ten carry less than 15%. Sequences were obtained from PBMCs. These receptors originate from a middle-aged woman in good health. Some clones in this sample may be carry-over from other donors' samples.

The J gene is TRBJ2-5, the V gene TRBV7-8; D might be TRBD1 (5 bases). V was pared by 5 bases and J by 5 bases, with 12 bases between. Germline V CDR1 and CDR2: SGHVS, FQNEAQ. The CDR3 is 13 residues long. The CDR3 coding sequence is TGTGCCAGCAGCATCAGGGTCCTGGAGACCCAGTACTTC. Amino acids: CASSIRVLETQYF.

The gene calls are TRBV14 and TRBJ2-7; a possible D gene is TRBD1 (6 bases). The germline V gene encodes CDR1 SGHDN and CDR2 FVKESK. V was shortened by 3 bases and J by 6 bases, with 18 bases between the two germline ends. This CDR3 is 15 amino acids long. CDR3 DNA: TGTGCCAGCAGCCACCCGAACAGGGACGAGGGCGAGCAGTACTTC. It encodes CASSHPNRDEGEQYF.

The genes are TRBV7-2 and TRBJ2-7, with 7 bases lining up with TRBD1. The CDR3 sequence is 13 residues long. Germline V CDR1 and CDR2: SGHTA, FQGNSA. J lost 3 bases, V lost 4 bases, and 3 bases had no gene match. The CDR3 loop is CASSSGQVYEQYF. CDR3 nucleotides: TGTGCCAGCAGCTCCGGACAGGTCTACGAGCAGTACTTC.

This clone was counted at least ten times. The J gene is TRBJ1-2, the V gene TRBV15; D gene uncertain. The V gene's germline CDR1 is LNHNV and CDR2 YYDKDF (reference sequence). Trimming stripped 0 bases from V and 7 bases from J, with 15 bases between. The length of the CDR3 is 15 residues. CDR3 region: CATSRDRASVVGYTF. CDR3 DNA sequence: TGTGCCACCAGCAGAGATCGTGCGTCTGTTGTTGGCTACACCTTC.

V usage is TRBV2 and J usage is TRBJ1-4, with D possibly being TRBD1 (5 bases). The CDR3 length is 13 residues. Germline-derived CDR1 and CDR2 are SNHLY and FYNNEI. V lost 6 bases, J lost 6 bases, and 11 bases lay in between. The CDR3 DNA sequence: TGTGCCAGCAGGATGGGGCGTTATGAAAAACTGTTTTTT. Translation: CASRMGRYEKLFF.

This clone has only a few counts. This chain connects TRBV18 to TRBJ2-5, with 11 bases matching TRBD1. The CDR3 contains 15 residues. Germline CDR1 reads KGHSH; CDR2 reads LQKENI. V shed 2 bases and J 1 base; nucleotides not matched to a gene: 0. The CDR3 is CASSPGQGAQETQYF. CDR3 coding DNA: TGTGCCAGCTCACCAGGACAGGGGGCCCAAGAGACCCAGTACTTC.

The chain has TRBV5-6 and TRBJ2-6, with D perhaps TRBD1 (5 bases). Germline V CDR1 and CDR2: SGHDT, YYEEEE. Trimming took 2 bases from V and 0 from J, leaving 6 bases between them. The CDR3 contains 15 residues. The CDR3 nucleotides are TGTGCCAGCAGCTTTCAGGGCTCTGGGGCCAACGTCCTGACTTTC. Translated, it gives CASSFQGSGANVLTF.

This CDR3 reads CASSPVTGPATNEKLFF. The CDR3 DNA follows: TGTGCCAGCTCACCAGTTACAGGACCCGCAACTAATGAAAAACTGTTTTTT. V usage is TRBV18 and J usage is TRBJ1-4; possible D gene TRBD1, 5 bases. The CDR3 contains 17 residues. The V gene lost 2 bases and the J gene lost 0 bases, with 13 bases spanning the gap. Germline lookup yields CDR1 KGHSH and CDR2 LQKENI.

In its sample, this clone was seen many times. V and J are TRBV6-6 and TRBJ2-7, with D possibly being TRBD1 or TRBD2 (5 bases each). V lost 6 bases and J lost 3, with 9 bases in between. Germline V gene data show CDR1 as MNHNY and CDR2 as SVGAGI (reference sequence). This CDR3 comprises 12 residues. CDR3: CASSRDGYEQYF. The CDR3 nucleotides are TGTGCCAGCAGCCGGGACGGCTACGAGCAGTACTTC.

The chain uses TRBV5-4 and TRBJ2-3; a possible D gene is TRBD1 (6 bases). The CDR3 contains 15 residues. The germline V gene encodes CDR1 SGHNT and CDR2 YYREEE (reference sequence). Trimming left V 5 bases short and J 3 bases short, with 16 bases between. CDR3 coding DNA: TGTGCCAGCAGGCGACAGGTGGGAGAAACAGATACGCAGTATTTT. Its translation: CASRRQVGETDTQYF.

Comments on this clone: Additional DNA sequences in this sample encode the identical CDR3. The chain uses TRBV7-2 and TRBJ2-7; perhaps TRBD1 as D (5 bases). Germline CDR1 reads SGHTA; CDR2 reads FQGNSA. V was pared by 1 base and J by 2 bases, with 9 bases between. The CDR3 spans 14 residues. CDR3 residues: CASSLVAGPYEQYF. As DNA, the CDR3 is TGTGCCAGCAGCTTAGTTGCAGGGCCCTACGAGCAGTACTTC.

This chain links TRBV19 with TRBJ1-2; 9 nucleotides align to TRBD1. Germline V lookup: CDR1 LNHDA, CDR2 SQIVND (reference sequence). V shed 4 bases and J 6 bases; nucleotides not matched to a gene: 6. The CDR3 covers 14 residues. This chain's CDR3 is CASSTGQGMHGYTF. The CDR3 nucleotides are TGTGCCAGTAGTACCGGACAGGGGATGCATGGCTACACCTTC.

The chain couples TRBV6-4 to TRBJ1-1, with a weak D call TRBD1 (6 bases). Germline CDR1 is MRHNA and CDR2 is SNTAGT. This CDR3 comprises 13 residues. The germline V and J ends were trimmed by 5 bases and 1 base, with 8 bases remaining between them. For the CDR3, the DNA is TGTGCCAGCAGTTCAGGGGAGAACACTGAAGCTTTCTTT. Its protein product is CASSSGENTEAFF.

This clone turned up a few times. The J gene is TRBJ1-2, the V gene TRBV5-1; D is perhaps TRBD1 (6 bases). Germline V gene lookup returns CDR1 SGHRS and CDR2 YFSETQ. The CDR3 has 13 residues. Trimming removed 0 bases from V and 7 bases from J, with 10 bases in between. CDR3 sequence (DNA): TGCGCCAGCAGCTTGGGGGCAGGGGTTGGCTACACCTTC. This translates into CASSLGAGVGYTF.

This chain connects TRBV5-1 to TRBJ2-7; 7 bases are a match to TRBD1. In germline, CDR1 is SGHRS, CDR2 YFSETQ. The V and J ends lost 5 bases and 1 base, in that order; junction bases with no gene match: 6. This CDR3 region has 14 residues. CDR3 nucleotide sequence: TGCGCCAGCAGTTGGATCAGGGGGTCCTACGAGCAGTACTTC. It encodes CASSWIRGSYEQYF.

The J gene is TRBJ2-3, the V gene TRBV27, with D unclear. The CDR3 runs to 13 residues. The V end lost 2 bases, the J end lost 1 base, and 4 bases lay between the germline ends. Looked up from germline, CDR1 is MNHEY and CDR2 is SMNVEV (reference sequence). The CDR3 sequence is CASSLLRTDTQYF. DNA of the CDR3: TGTGCCAGCAGTTTACTCCGCACAGATACGCAGTATTTT.

This chain joins TRBV30 and TRBJ2-1, with D unresolved. V was clipped by 1 base and J by 6 bases, with 7 bases between them. The CDR3 is made up of 12 amino acids. Germline V CDR1 and CDR2: GTSNPN, SVGIG (reference sequence). The CDR3 reads CAWSATGNEQFF. CDR3 coding DNA: TGTGCCTGGAGTGCGACTGGCAATGAGCAGTTCTTC.

V usage is TRBV9 and J usage is TRBJ2-1; possible D gene TRBD2, 5 bases. This CDR3 has 16 residues. Germline V gives CDR1 SGDLS, CDR2 YYNGEE. V lost 2 bases and J 0 bases, leaving 12 bases between the germline ends. The CDR3 here is CASSVLGVSSYNEQFF. The DNA of the CDR3 is TGTGCCAGCAGCGTTCTGGGAGTCAGCTCCTACAATGAGCAGTTCTTC.

The chain has TRBV9 and TRBJ2-2; 8 nucleotides agree with TRBD1. CDR1 is SGDLS and CDR2 is YYNGEE in the germline V gene. This CDR3 comprises 20 residues. The V segment lost 1 base and the J segment 0 bases; nucleotides outside the gene matches: 14. CDR3 DNA: TGTGCCAGCAGCGTAATTGGTCCGAGACAGGGGCCATCGAACACCGGGGAGCTGTTTTTT. It specifies CASSVIGPRQGPSNTGELFF.

This clone was detected once. CDR3 region: CASSRDSTSRQYF. CDR3 DNA sequence: TGTGCCAGCAGTCGGGACAGCACGAGTAGGCAGTACTTC. The gene calls are TRBV6-5 and TRBJ2-7; TRBD1 matches 7 bases. Germline V gene lookup returns CDR1 MNHEY and CDR2 SVGAGI. This CDR3 is built from 13 residues. The V segment lost 5 bases and the J segment 9 bases; nucleotides outside the gene matches: 10.

The chain carries TRBV7-2 and TRBJ2-7; D gene uncertain. The CDR3 runs to 15 residues. Trimming pared 1 base from V and 2 bases from J, leaving 12 bases between. CDR1 and CDR2 from the germline V gene are SGHTA and FQGNSA. This chain's CDR3 is CASSLVRQPPYEQYF. CDR3 DNA: TGTGCCAGCAGCTTAGTTCGGCAGCCCCCCTACGAGCAGTACTTC.

The chain combines TRBV6-1 with TRBJ2-3; perhaps TRBD1 as D (6 bases). Germline V lookup: CDR1 MNHNS, CDR2 SASEGT. The CDR3 consists of 15 residues. V gave up 2 bases and J gave up 2 bases, with 11 bases separating them. CDR3 region: CASSERQGNTDTQYF. The CDR3 DNA reads TGTGCCAGCAGTGAACGCCAGGGGAACACAGATACGCAGTATTTT.

The chain joins TRBV7-3 to TRBJ2-1; TRBD2 agrees at 8 bases. After removal of 0 bases from V and 7 bases from J, the junction contained 2 bases not matched to a gene. This CDR3 region has 14 residues. CDR1 and CDR2 (germline): SGHTA, FQGTGA. The CDR3 coding sequence is TGTGCCAGCAGCTTAACAGCTAGCGGGAATGAGCAGTTCTTC. This encodes CASSLTASGNEQFF.

The V call is TRBV6-6, the J call TRBJ1-5; a possible D gene is TRBD1 (5 bases). The CDR3 is 15 residues long. Per germline, CDR1 MNHNY and CDR2 SVGAGI (reference sequence). V lost 0 bases and J lost 6, with 12 bases in between. CDR3: CASSYSAGVGQPQHF. CDR3 nucleotides: TGTGCCAGCAGTTACTCGGCGGGGGTCGGTCAGCCCCAGCATTTT.

The gene calls are TRBV21-1 and TRBJ2-7; the table calls TRBD2, which could not be checked here. TRBV21-1 is marked as a pseudogene. The CDR3 has 16 residues. The CDR3 bases are TGTGCCAGCAGCAAAGGTGGTCAGCGGGAGCGTTACGAGCAGTACTTC. This gives the protein CASSKGGQRERYEQYF.